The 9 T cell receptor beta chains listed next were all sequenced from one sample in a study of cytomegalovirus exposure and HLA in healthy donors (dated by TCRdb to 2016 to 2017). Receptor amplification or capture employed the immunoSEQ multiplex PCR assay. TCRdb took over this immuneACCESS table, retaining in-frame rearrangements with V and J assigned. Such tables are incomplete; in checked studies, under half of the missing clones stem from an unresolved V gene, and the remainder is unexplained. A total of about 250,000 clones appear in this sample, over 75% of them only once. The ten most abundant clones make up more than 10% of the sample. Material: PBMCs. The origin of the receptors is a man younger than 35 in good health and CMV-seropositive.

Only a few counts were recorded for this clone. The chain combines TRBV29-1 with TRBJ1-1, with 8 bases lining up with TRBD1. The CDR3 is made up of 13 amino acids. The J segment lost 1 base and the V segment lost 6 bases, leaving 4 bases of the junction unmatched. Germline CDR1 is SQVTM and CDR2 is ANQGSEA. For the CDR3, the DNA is TGCAGCGTGACCGGGACAGGGAACACTGAAGCTTTCTTT. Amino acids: CSVTGTGNTEAFF.

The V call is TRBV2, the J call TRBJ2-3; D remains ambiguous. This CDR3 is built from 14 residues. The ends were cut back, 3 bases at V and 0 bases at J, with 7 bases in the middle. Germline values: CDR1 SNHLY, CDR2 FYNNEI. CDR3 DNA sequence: TGTGCCAGCAGTGACGGAGAGAGCACAGATACGCAGTATTTT. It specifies CASSDGESTDTQYF. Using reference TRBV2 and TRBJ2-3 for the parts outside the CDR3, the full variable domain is EPEVTQTPSHQVTQMGQEVILRCVPISNHLYFYWYRQILGQKVEFLVSFYNNEISEKSEIFDDQFSVERPDGSNFTLKIRSTKLEDSAMYFCASSDGESTDTQYFGPGTRLTVL.

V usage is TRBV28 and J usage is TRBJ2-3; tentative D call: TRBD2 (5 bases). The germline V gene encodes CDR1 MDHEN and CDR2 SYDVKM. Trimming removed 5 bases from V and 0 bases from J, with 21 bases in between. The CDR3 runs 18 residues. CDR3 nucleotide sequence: TGTGCCAGCAGTCCATCACTAGGCTTAGGGTCTAGCACAGATACGCAGTATTTT. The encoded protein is CASSPSLGLGSSTDTQYF.

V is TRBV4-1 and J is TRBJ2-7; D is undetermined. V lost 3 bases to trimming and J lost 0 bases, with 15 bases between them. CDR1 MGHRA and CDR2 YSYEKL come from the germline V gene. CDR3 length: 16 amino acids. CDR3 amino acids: CASSHSGSLSSYEQYF. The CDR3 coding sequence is TGCGCCAGCAGCCACTCGGGTAGCTTGAGCTCCTACGAGCAGTACTTC.

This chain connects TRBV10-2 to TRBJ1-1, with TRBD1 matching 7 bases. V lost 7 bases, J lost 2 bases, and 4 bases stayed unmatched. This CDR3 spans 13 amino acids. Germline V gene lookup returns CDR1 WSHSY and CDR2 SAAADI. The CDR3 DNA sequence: TGCGCCAGCACTGAAGGGGGCAACACTGAAGCTTTCTTT. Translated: CASTEGGNTEAFF.

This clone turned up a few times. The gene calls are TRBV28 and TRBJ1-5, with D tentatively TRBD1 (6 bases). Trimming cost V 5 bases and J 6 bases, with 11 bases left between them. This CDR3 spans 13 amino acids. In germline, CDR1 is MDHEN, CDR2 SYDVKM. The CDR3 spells CASSPRGSQPQHF. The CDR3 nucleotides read TGTGCCAGCAGTCCTAGGGGGAGTCAGCCCCAGCATTTT.

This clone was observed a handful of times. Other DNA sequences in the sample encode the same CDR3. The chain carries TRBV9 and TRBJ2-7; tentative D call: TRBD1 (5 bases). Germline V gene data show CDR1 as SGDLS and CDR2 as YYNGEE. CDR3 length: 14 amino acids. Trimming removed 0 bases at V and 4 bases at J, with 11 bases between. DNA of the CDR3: TGTGCCAGCAGCGTAGACCAGGGTAGTTACGAGCAGTACTTC. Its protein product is CASSVDQGSYEQYF. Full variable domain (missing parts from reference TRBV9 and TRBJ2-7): DSGVTQTPKHLITATGQRVTLRCSPRSGDLSVYWYQQSLDQGLQFLIQYYNGEERAKGNILERFSAQQFPDLHSELNLSSLELGDSALYFCASSVDQGSYEQYFGPGTRLTVT.

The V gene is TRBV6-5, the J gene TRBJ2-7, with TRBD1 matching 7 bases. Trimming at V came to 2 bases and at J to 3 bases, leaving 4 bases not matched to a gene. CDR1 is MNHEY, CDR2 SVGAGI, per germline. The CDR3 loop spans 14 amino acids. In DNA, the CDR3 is TGTGCCAGCAGTTACGGGACAGTGGGCTACGAGCAGTACTTC. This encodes CASSYGTVGYEQYF.

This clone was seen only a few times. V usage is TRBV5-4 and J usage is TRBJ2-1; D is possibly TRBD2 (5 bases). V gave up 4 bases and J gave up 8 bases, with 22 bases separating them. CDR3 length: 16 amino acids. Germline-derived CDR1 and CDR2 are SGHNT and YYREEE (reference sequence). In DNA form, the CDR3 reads TGTGCCAGCAGCGGGATCGAGGGAGTGGGGATCCATGAGCAGTTCTTC. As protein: CASSGIEGVGIHEQFF.